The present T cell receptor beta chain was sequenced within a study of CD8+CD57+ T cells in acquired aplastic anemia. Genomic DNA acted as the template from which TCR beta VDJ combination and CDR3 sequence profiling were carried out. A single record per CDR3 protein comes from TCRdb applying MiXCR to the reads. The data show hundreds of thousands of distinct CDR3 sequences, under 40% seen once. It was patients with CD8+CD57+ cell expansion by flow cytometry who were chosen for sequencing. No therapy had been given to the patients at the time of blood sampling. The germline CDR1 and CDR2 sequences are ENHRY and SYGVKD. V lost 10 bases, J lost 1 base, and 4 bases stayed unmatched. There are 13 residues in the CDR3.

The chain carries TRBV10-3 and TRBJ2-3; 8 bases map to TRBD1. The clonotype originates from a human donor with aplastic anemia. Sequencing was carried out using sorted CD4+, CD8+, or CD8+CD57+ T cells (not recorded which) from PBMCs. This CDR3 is CATTGGGTDTQYF. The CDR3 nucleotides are TGTGCCACAACAGGGGGAGGCACAGATACGCAGTATTTT.